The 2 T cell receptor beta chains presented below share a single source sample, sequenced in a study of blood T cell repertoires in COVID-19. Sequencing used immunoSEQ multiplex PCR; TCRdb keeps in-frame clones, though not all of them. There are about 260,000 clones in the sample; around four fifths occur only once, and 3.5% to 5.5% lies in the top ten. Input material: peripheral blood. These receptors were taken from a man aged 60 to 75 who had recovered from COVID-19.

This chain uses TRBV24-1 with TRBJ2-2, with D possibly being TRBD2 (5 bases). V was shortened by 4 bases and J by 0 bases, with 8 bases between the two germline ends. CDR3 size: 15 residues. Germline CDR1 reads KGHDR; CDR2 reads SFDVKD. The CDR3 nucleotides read TGTGCCACCAGTGACACCGGGACGAACACCGGGGAGCTGTTTTTT. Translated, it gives CATSDTGTNTGELFF.

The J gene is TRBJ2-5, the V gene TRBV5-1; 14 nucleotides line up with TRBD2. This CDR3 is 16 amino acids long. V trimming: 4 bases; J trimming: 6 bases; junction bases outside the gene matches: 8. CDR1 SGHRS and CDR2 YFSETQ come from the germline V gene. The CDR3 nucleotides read TGCGCCAGCAGCCAGACTAGCGGGGGGGCAGTAAAGACCCAGTACTTC. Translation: CASSQTSGGAVKTQYF.